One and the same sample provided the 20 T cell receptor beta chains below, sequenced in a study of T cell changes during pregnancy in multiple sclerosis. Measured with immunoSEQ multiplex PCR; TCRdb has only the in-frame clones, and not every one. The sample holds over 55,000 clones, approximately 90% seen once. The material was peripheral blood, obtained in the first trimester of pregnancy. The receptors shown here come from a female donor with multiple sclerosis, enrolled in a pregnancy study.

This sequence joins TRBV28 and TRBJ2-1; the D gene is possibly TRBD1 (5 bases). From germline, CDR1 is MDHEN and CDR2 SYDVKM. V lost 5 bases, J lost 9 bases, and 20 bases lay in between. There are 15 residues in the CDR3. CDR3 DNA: TGTGCCAGCAGTGTTCAGGGATTTCAGGTCGGTGAGCAGTTCTTC. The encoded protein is CASSVQGFQVGEQFF.

The CDR3 DNA reads as TGTGCCAGCTCACCACCGAAAGGGAGGAGCACTGAAGCTTTCTTT. Translating gives CASSPPKGRSTEAFF. This chain uses TRBV18 with TRBJ1-1, with D uncertain. The length of the CDR3 is 15 residues. CDR1 and CDR2 from the germline V gene are KGHSH and LQKENI. Trimming took off 0 bases at V and 4 bases at J, with 12 bases between the two ends.

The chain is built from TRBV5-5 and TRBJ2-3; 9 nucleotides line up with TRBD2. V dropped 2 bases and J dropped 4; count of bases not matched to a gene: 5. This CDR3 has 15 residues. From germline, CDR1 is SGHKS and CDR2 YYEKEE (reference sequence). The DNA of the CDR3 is TGTGCCAGCAGCTTTGGCGGGAGGGTTGCAGATACGCAGTATTTT. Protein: CASSFGGRVADTQYF.

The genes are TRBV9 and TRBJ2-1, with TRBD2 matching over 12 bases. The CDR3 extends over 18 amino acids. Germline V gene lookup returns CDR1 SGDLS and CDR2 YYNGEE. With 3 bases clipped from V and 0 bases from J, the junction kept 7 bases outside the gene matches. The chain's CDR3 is CASSARGGLAGSYNEQFF. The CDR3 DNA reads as TGTGCCAGCAGCGCGAGGGGGGGACTAGCGGGCTCCTACAATGAGCAGTTCTTC.

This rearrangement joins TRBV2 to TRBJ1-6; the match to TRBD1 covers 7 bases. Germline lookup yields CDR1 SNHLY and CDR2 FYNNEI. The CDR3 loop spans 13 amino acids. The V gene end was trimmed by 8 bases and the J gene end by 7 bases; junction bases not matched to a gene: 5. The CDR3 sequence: CASAGTENSPLHF. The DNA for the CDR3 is TGTGCCAGCGCCGGGACAGAAAATTCACCCCTCCACTTT.

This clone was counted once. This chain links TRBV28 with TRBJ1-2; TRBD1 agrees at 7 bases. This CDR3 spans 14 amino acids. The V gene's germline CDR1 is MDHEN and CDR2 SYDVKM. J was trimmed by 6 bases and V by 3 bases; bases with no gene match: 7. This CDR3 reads CASSFGYRGNGYTF. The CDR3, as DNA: TGTGCCAGCAGTTTCGGGTACAGGGGTAATGGCTACACCTTC.

The CDR3 loop is CASRQGLAFHTQYF. The CDR3 region has the DNA TGTGCCAGCAGACAGGGACTAGCGTTTCATACGCAGTATTTT. The chain couples TRBV6-5 to TRBJ2-3; 10 nucleotides align to TRBD2. V was pared by 6 bases and J by 7 bases, with 7 bases of the junction left unmatched. The germline CDR1 and CDR2 sequences are MNHEY and SVGAGI. The CDR3 spans 14 residues.

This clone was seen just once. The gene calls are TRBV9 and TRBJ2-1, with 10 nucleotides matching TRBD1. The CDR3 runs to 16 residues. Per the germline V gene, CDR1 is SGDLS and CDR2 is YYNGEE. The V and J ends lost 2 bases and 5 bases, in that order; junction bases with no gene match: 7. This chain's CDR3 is CASSVTPGQGNNEQFF. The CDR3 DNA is TGTGCCAGCAGCGTGACTCCGGGACAGGGGAACAATGAGCAGTTCTTC.

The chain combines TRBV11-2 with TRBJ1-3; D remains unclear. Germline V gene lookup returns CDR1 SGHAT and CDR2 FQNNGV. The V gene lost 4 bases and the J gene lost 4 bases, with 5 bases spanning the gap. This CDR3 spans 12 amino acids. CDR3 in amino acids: CASSSGGNTIYF. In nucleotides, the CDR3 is TGTGCCAGCAGCTCGGGGGGAAACACCATATATTTT.

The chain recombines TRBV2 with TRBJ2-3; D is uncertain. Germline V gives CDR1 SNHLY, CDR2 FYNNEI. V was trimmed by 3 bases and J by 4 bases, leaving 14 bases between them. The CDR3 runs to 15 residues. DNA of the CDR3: TGTGCCAGCAGTGAGGCCGTCCAGAGCGCAGATACGCAGTATTTT. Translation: CASSEAVQSADTQYF. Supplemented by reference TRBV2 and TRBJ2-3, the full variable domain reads EPEVTQTPSHQVTQMGQEVILRCVPISNHLYFYWYRQILGQKVEFLVSFYNNEISEKSEIFDDQFSVERPDGSNFTLKIRSTKLEDSAMYFCASSEAVQSADTQYFGPGTRLTVL.

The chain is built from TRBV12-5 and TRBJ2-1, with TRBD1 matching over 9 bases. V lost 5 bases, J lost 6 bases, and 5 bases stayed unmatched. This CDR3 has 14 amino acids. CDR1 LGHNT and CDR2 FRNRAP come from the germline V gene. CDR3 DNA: TGTGCTAGTGGTCCGGGGACAGGGCTCAATGAGCAGTTCTTC. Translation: CASGPGTGLNEQFF. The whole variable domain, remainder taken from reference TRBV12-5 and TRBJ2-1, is DARVTQTPRHKVTEMGQEVTMRCQPILGHNTVFWYRQTMMQGLELLAYFRNRAPLDDSGMPKDRFSAEMPDATLATLKIQPSEPRDSAVYFCASGPGTGLNEQFFGPGTRLTVL.

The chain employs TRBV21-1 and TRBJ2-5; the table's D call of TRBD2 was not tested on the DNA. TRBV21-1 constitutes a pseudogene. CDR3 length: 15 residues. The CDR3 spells CASSKERESQETQYF. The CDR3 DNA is TGTGCCAGCAGCAAAGAGCGGGAGAGCCAAGAGACCCAGTACTTC.

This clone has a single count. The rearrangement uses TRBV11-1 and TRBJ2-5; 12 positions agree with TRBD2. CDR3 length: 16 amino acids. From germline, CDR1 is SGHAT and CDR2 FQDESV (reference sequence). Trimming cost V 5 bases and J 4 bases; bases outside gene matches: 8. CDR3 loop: CASSQTSSGRVETQYF. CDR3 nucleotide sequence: TGTGCCAGCAGCCAGACGTCTAGCGGGAGGGTAGAGACCCAGTACTTC. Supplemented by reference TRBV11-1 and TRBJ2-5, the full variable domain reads EAEVAQSPRYKITEKSQAVAFWCDPISGHATLYWYRQILGQGPELLVQFQDESVVDDSQLPKDRFSAERLKGVDSTLKIQPAELGDSAMYLCASSQTSSGRVETQYFGPGTRLLVL.

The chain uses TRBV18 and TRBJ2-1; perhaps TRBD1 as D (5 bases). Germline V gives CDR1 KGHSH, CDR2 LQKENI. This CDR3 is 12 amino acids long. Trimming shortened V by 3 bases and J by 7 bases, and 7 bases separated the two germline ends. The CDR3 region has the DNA TGTGCCAGCTCACCGGGGCGAAATGAGCAGTTCTTC. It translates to CASSPGRNEQFF.

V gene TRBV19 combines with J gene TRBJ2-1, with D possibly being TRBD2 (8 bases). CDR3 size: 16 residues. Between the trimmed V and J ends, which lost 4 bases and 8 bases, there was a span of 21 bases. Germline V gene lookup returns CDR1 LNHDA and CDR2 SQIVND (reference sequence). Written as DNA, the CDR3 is TGTGCCAGTAGTACCAGGGGGGGGACTAGTGCACATGAGCAGTTCTTC. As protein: CASSTRGGTSAHEQFF.

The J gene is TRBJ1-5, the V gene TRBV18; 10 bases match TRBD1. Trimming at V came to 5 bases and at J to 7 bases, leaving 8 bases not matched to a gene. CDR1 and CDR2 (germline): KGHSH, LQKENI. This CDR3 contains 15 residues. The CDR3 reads CASSTVTGGGQPQHF. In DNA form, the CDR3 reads TGTGCCAGCTCAACTGTGACAGGGGGCGGGCAGCCCCAGCATTTT.

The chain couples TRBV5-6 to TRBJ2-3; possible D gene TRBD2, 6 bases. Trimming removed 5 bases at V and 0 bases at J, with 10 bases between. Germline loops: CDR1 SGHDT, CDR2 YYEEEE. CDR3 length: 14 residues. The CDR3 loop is CASSPSVSTDTQYF. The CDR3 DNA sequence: TGTGCCAGCAGTCCTAGCGTTAGCACAGATACGCAGTATTTT. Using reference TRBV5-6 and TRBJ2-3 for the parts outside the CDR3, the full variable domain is DAGVTQSPTHLIKTRGQQVTLRCSPKSGHDTVSWYQQALGQGPQFIFQYYEEEERQRGNFPDRFSGHQFPNYSSELNVNALLLGDSALYLCASSPSVSTDTQYFGPGTRLTVL.

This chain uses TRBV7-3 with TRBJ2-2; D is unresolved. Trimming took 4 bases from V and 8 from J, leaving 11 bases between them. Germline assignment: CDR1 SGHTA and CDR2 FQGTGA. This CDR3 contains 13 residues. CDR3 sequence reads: CASSSRLAGELFF. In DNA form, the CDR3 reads TGTGCCAGCAGCTCCCGACTGGCAGGGGAGCTGTTTTTT.

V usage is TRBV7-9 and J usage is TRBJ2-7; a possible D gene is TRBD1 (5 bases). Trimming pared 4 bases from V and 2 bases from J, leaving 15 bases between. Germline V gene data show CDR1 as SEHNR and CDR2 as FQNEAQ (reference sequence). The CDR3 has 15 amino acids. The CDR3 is CASSSSPTVTYEQYF. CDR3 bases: TGTGCCAGCAGCTCTTCACCGACAGTCACCTACGAGCAGTACTTC.

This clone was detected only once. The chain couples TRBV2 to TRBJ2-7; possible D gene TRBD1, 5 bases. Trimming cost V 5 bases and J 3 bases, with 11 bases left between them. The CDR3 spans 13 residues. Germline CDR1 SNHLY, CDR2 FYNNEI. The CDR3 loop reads CASSPRALYEQYF. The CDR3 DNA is TGTGCCAGCAGTCCCAGGGCCCTCTACGAGCAGTACTTC.